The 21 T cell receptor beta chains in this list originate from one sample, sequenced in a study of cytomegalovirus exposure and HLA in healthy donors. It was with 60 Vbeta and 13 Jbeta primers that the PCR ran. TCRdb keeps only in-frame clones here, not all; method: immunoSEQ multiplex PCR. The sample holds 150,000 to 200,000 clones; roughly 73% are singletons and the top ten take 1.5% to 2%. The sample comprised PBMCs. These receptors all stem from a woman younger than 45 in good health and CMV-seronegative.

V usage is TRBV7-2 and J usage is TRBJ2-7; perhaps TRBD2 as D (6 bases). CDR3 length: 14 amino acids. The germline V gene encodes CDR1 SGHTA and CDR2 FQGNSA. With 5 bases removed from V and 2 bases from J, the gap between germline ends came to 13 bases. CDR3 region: CASSIGDWAYEQYF. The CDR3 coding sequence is TGTGCCAGCAGCATCGGGGACTGGGCCTACGAGCAGTACTTC.

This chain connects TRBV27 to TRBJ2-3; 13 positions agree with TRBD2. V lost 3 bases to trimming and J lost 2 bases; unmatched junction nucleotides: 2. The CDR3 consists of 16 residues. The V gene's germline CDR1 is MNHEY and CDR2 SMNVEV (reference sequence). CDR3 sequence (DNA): TGTGCCAGCAGTTTGGGACTAGCGGGATTCACAGATACGCAGTATTTT. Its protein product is CASSLGLAGFTDTQYF.

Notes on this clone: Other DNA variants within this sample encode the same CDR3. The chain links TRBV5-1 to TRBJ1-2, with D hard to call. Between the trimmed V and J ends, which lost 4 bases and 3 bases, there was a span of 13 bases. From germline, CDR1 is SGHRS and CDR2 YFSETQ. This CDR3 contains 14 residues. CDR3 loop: CASSPGGSDYGYTF. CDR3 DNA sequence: TGCGCCAGCAGCCCTGGAGGCAGTGACTATGGCTACACCTTC.

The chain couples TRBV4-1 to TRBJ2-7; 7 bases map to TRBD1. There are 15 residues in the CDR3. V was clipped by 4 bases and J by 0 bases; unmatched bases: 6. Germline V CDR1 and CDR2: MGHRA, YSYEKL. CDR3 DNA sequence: TGCGCCAGCAGCCGAACAGACAGGGCCTCCTACGAGCAGTACTTC. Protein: CASSRTDRASYEQYF.

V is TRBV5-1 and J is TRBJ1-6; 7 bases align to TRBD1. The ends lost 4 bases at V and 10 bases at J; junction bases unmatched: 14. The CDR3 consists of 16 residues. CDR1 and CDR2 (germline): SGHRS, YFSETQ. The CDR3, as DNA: TGCGCCAGCAGCACCGAGACAGGGACGGTGGAGTCACCCCTCCACTTT. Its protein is CASSTETGTVESPLHF.

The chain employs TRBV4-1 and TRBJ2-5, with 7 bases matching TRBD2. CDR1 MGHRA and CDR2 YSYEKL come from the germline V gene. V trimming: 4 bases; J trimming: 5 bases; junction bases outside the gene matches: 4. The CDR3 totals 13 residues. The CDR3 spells CASSPLRGETQYF. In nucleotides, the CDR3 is TGCGCCAGCAGCCCGTTGCGGGGGGAGACCCAGTACTTC.

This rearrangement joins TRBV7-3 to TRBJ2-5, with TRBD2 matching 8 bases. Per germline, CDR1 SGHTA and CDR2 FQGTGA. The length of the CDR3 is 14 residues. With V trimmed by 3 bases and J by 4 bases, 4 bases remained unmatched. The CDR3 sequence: CASSFGGVGETQYF. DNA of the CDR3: TGTGCCAGCAGCTTCGGGGGGGTAGGAGAGACCCAGTACTTC.

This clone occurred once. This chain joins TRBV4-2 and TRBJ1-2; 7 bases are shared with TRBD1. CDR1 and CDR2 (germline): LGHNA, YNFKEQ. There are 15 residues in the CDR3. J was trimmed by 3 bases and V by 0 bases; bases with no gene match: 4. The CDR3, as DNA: TGTGCCAGCAGCCAAGAGCAGGGGGAGTACTATGGCTACACCTTC. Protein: CASSQEQGEYYGYTF.

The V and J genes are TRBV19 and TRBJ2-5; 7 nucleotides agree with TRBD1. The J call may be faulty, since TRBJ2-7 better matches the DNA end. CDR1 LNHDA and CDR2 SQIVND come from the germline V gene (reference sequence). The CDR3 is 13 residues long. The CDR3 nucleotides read TGTGCCAGTAGTATAGGGGACAGTTACGAGCAGTACTTC. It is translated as CASSIGDSYEQYF.

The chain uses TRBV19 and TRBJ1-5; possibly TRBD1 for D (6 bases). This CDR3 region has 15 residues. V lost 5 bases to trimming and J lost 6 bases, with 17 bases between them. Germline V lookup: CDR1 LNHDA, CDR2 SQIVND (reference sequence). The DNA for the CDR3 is TGTGCCAGTAGTGCAGCACAGGGTACGGGTCAGCCCCAGCATTTT. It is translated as CASSAAQGTGQPQHF. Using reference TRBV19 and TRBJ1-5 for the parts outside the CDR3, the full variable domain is DGGITQSPKYLFRKEGQNVTLSCEQNLNHDAMYWYRQDPGQGLRLIYYSQIVNDFQKGDIAEGYSVSREKKESFPLTVTSAQKNPTAFYLCASSAAQGTGQPQHFGDGTRLSIL.

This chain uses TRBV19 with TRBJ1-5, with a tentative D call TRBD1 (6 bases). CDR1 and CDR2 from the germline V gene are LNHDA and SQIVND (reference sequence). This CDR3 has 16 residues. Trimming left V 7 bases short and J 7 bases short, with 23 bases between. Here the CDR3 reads CASKTFIGGQIQPQHF. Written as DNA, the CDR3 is TGTGCCAGTAAAACTTTCATAGGGGGACAAATCCAGCCCCAGCATTTT.

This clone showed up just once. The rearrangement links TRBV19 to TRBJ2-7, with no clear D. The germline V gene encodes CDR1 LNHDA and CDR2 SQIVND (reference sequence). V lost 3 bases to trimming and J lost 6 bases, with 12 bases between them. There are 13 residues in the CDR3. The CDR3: CASSMVSSGEQYF. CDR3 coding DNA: TGTGCCAGTAGTATGGTAAGCTCGGGCGAGCAGTACTTC.

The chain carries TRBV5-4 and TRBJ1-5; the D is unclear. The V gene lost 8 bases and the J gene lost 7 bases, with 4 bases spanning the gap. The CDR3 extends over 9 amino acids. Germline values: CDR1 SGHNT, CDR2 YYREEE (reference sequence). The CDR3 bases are TGTGCCAGGGCACAGCCCCAGCATTTT. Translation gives CARAQPQHF.

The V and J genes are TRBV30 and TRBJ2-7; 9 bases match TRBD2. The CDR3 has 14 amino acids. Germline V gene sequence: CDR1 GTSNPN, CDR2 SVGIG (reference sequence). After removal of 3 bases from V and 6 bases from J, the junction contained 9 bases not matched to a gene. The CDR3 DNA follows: TGTGCCTGGAGGCCCCCGGGACTAGCAAGCGAGCAGTACTTC. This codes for CAWRPPGLASEQYF.

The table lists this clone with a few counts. DNA for the CDR3: TGTGCCAGCAGCTTGGGGGGACTAGCGGCCTACAATGAGCAGTTCTTC. This codes for CASSLGGLAAYNEQFF. V is TRBV5-4 and J is TRBJ2-1; 11 bases are a match to TRBD2. CDR3 length: 16 residues. CDR1 and CDR2 (germline): SGHNT, YYREEE (reference sequence). V was pared by 0 bases and J by 2 bases, with 1 base of the junction left unmatched.

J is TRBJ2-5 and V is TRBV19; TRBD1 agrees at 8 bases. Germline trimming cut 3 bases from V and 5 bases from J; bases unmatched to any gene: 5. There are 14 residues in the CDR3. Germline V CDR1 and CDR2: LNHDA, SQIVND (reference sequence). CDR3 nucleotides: TGTGCCAGTAGTATTGGACAGGGCAGGGAGACCCAGTACTTC. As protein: CASSIGQGRETQYF. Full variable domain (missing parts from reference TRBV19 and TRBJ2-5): DGGITQSPKYLFRKEGQNVTLSCEQNLNHDAMYWYRQDPGQGLRLIYYSQIVNDFQKGDIAEGYSVSREKKESFPLTVTSAQKNPTAFYLCASSIGQGRETQYFGPGTRLLVL.

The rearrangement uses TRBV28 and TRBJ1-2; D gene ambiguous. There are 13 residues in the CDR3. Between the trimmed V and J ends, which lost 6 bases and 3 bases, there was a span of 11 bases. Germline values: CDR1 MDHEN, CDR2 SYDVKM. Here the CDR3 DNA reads TGTGCCAGCAGCGCGGTCTGGGACTATGGCTACACCTTC. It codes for CASSAVWDYGYTF.

The CDR3 loop reads CASGPGTGTYNEQFF. The CDR3, as DNA: TGTGCTAGTGGCCCCGGGACAGGGACTTACAATGAGCAGTTCTTC. The chain joins TRBV12-5 to TRBJ2-1; TRBD1 matches at 9 bases. This CDR3 comprises 15 residues. Germline trimming cut 6 bases from V and 4 bases from J; bases unmatched to any gene: 7. Germline CDR1 reads LGHNT; CDR2 reads FRNRAP. The whole variable domain, filled in from reference TRBV12-5 and TRBJ2-1, reads DARVTQTPRHKVTEMGQEVTMRCQPILGHNTVFWYRQTMMQGLELLAYFRNRAPLDDSGMPKDRFSAEMPDATLATLKIQPSEPRDSAVYFCASGPGTGTYNEQFFGPGTRLTVL.

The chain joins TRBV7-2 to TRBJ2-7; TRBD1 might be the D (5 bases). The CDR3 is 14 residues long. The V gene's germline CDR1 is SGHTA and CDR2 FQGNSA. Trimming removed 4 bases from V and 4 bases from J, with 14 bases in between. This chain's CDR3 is CASSSGIQGYEQYF. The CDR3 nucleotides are TGTGCCAGCAGCTCAGGGATCCAGGGATACGAGCAGTACTTC.

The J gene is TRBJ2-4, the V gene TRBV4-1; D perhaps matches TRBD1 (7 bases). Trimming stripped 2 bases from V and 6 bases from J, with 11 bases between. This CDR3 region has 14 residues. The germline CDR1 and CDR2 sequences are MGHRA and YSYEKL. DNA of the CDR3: TGCGCCAGCAGCCAATGGCGGGACAGAAACATTCAGTACTTC. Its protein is CASSQWRDRNIQYF.

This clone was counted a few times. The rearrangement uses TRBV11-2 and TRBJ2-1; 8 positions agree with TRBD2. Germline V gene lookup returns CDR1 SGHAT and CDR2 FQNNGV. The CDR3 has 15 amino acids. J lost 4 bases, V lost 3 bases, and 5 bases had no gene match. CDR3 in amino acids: CASSLTSVSYNEQFF. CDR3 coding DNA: TGTGCCAGCAGCTTGACTAGCGTATCATACAATGAGCAGTTCTTC. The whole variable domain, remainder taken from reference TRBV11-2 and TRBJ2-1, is EAGVAQSPRYKIIEKRQSVAFWCNPISGHATLYWYQQILGQGPKLLIQFQNNGVVDDSQLPKDRFSAERLKGVDSTLKIQPAKLEDSAVYLCASSLTSVSYNEQFFGPGTRLTVL.